This T cell receptor (beta chain) was sequenced in a study of cytomegalovirus exposure and HLA in healthy donors. Study results and limitations: Other equally common chains were less clonally expanded than HLA-associated TCR beta chains, a later analysis showed.

The CDR3 extends over 15 amino acids. Germline V gene sequence: CDR1 MNHEY, CDR2 SMNVEV (reference sequence). Trimming shortened V by 2 bases and J by 0 bases, and 8 bases separated the two germline ends. A multiplex PCR was run with 60 Vbeta primers and 13 Jbeta primers. The method was immunoSEQ multiplex PCR; TCRdb's version includes in-frame clones alone and lacks a portion of them. The table records about 100,000 clones, more than 65% of them present only once. Remarks on this clone: Its antigen is currently unknown.

Sample: PBMCs. This chain links TRBV27 with TRBJ2-1; D remains unclear. The clonotype comes from a woman under 30 in good health and CMV-seropositive. This CDR3 is CASSLGPSSYNEQFF. The DNA of the CDR3 is TGTGCCAGCAGTTTAGGGCCGAGCTCCTACAATGAGCAGTTCTTC.